This TCR beta chain comes out of a study of monozygotic twins with inflammatory bowel disease. After re-calling the 5' RACE reads, TCRdb lists one entry per CDR3 protein, DNA absent. The specimen's table records some 170,000 distinct CDR3 sequences. The CDR3 contains 13 residues. Germline V gives CDR1 SGHRS, CDR2 YFSETQ. Sequenced sample: blood. The clonotype was recovered from a human donor with ulcerative colitis or Crohn's disease, or a healthy co-twin of an affected twin (not recorded which). The V call is TRBV5-1, the J call TRBJ2-5. The CDR3 region is CASSLSSQETQYF.